The entry below describes one TCR beta chain. The sample belongs to a study of blood T cell repertoires in COVID-19. For the study at large: The United States, Italy and Spain were the sources of the acute and convalescent COVID-19 samples. The analysed material was cDNA or gDNA that came from T cells, B-cell-depleted T cells, or PBMCs.

In the study's own analysis: Using reference gene primer amplification, nucleated cell counts were estimated. TCRdb's table, derived via immunoSEQ multiplex PCR, lists solely in-frame clones and lacks some. V and J calls and clone size are those listed in that table; D and trimming were worked out from the DNA. The sample lists roughly 57,000 clones, about 90% occurring once. V was pared by 3 bases and J by 9 bases, with 6 bases of the junction left unmatched. Germline V gene sequence: CDR1 LGHDT, CDR2 YNNKEL (reference sequence). The CDR3 is 15 amino acids. V and J are TRBV3-1 (or the pseudogene TRBV3-2) and TRBJ1-6, with 9 bases that match TRBD1. The receptor was derived from a man in his 60s with active or convalescent COVID-19. Sequenced input: peripheral blood. The DNA for the CDR3 is TGTGCCAGCAGCCACGGGGACAGGGATGGTTCACCCCTCCACTTT. This encodes CASSHGDRDGSPLHF.